A selection of T cell receptor beta chains follows, all from one sample in a study of blood T cell repertoires in COVID-19. Using immunoSEQ multiplex PCR, the repertoire was profiled, and TCRdb retains in-frame clones only, with some absent. The repertoire holds roughly 120,000 clones, with approximately 80% as singletons. The sample comprised peripheral blood. The receptors were sampled from a human donor in a cohort sampled during active COVID-19. CDR3s include the opening cysteine and the closing phenylalanine or tryptophan. The D gene is left open where the match is weak. Clone size is given for some rows only: seen once, a few or many times, or a class if the clone is expanded.

V gene,clone size,J gene,CDR3 length,D gene,CDR3 protein,CDR3 DNA
TRBV2,NA,TRBJ1-1,14,NA,CASSEQGGYTEAFF,TGTGCCAGCAGTGAACAGGGTGGGTACACTGAAGCTTTCTTT
TRBV10-3,NA,TRBJ1-5,16,NA,CAISPTGLGGNQPQHF,TGTGCCATCAGTCCAACAGGGCTAGGAGGCAATCAGCCCCAGCATTTT
TRBV19,NA,TRBJ2-6,17,TRBD1,CASSIVRGPSGANVLTF,TGTGCCAGTAGTATAGTCAGGGGGCCTTCTGGGGCCAACGTCCTGACTTTC
TRBV25-1,NA,TRBJ2-3,15,NA,CASSEYGADSDTQYF,TGTGCCAGCAGTGAATATGGGGCCGATTCTGATACGCAGTATTTT
TRBV19,NA,TRBJ1-5,14,TRBD1,CASSGTGSNQPQHF,TGTGCCAGTAGTGGGACAGGCAGCAATCAGCCCCAGCATTTT
TRBV11-2,NA,TRBJ2-7,14,NA,CASSFTGNSYEQYF,TGTGCCAGCAGCTTCACAGGGAACTCCTACGAGCAGTACTTC
TRBV7-2,NA,TRBJ2-1,17,TRBD2,CASNPMGSGGASNEQFF,TGTGCCAGCAACCCAATGGGGTCCGGGGGGGCCAGCAATGAGCAGTTCTTC
TRBV2,few,TRBJ2-7,14,TRBD2,CASNQRGGPYEQYF,TGTGCCAGCAATCAGCGGGGGGGCCCCTACGAGCAGTACTTC
TRBV29-1,NA,TRBJ1-4,12,TRBD1,CSVAGTGEKLFF,TGCAGCGTCGCGGGGACAGGCGAAAAACTGTTTTTT
TRBV28,NA,TRBJ1-4,18,TRBD1,CASSSPPGQAVTNEKLFF,TGTGCCAGCAGTTCCCCACCGGGACAGGCCGTAACTAATGAAAAACTGTTTTTT
TRBV4-1,NA,TRBJ2-2,16,TRBD1,CASSLTGGLSTGELFF,TGCGCCAGCAGCCTGACAGGGGGCCTCTCCACCGGGGAGCTGTTTTTT
TRBV3-1/TRBV3-2,NA,TRBJ2-6,19,TRBD1,CASSQVGTGSLGGANVLTF,TGTGCCAGCAGCCAAGTAGGGACAGGGTCTCTTGGAGGGGCCAACGTCCTGACTTTC
TRBV5-1,NA,TRBJ1-2,14,TRBD1,CASSAATGGRGYTF,TGCGCCAGCAGCGCTGCGACAGGGGGCCGGGGCTACACCTTC
TRBV5-1,NA,TRBJ1-4,15,NA,CASSLVGGRNEKLFF,TGCGCCAGCAGCTTGGTTGGAGGGAGGAATGAAAAACTGTTTTTT
TRBV5-4,NA,TRBJ2-2,16,TRBD1,CASSQGGQGAPGELFF,TGTGCCAGCAGCCAGGGGGGACAGGGGGCCCCCGGGGAGCTGTTTTTT
TRBV5-6,NA,TRBJ1-6,15,TRBD1,CASSLWDRGNSPLHF,TGTGCCAGCAGTCTGTGGGACAGGGGAAATTCACCCCTCCACTTT
TRBV7-6,NA,TRBJ2-7,14,NA,CASSLLGGSYEQYF,TGTGCCAGCAGCCTTTTAGGCGGCAGCTACGAGCAGTACTTC
TRBV6-5,NA,TRBJ2-1,13,TRBD1,CASRRTGDHEQFF,TGTGCCAGCCGTCGGACAGGGGATCATGAGCAGTTCTTC
TRBV2,NA,TRBJ1-1,15,TRBD1,CASSQRTGGNTEAFF,TGTGCCAGCAGTCAAAGGACAGGGGGCAACACTGAAGCTTTCTTT
TRBV10-3,once,TRBJ2-3,16,TRBD2,CAISDKGTSGTDTQYF,TGTGCCATCAGTGATAAGGGGACTAGCGGCACAGATACGCAGTATTTT
TRBV11-2,NA,TRBJ2-7,17,TRBD1,CASSNIFGRQGSYEQYF,TGTGCCAGCAGCAATATCTTCGGGCGACAGGGATCCTACGAGCAGTACTTC
TRBV5-1,NA,TRBJ1-2,13,NA,CASSLGGSYGYTF,TGCGCCAGCAGCTTGGGAGGGAGCTATGGCTACACCTTC
TRBV7-9,NA,TRBJ2-5,13,NA,CASRAGTLPTQYF,TGTGCCAGCAGGGCCGGGACTCTCCCGACCCAGTACTTC
TRBV6-5,NA,TRBJ2-7,16,TRBD2,CASSYSSGGAGYEQYF,TGTGCCAGCAGTTACAGTAGCGGGGGGGCCGGTTACGAGCAGTACTTC
TRBV24-1,NA,TRBJ1-2,13,NA,CATSDGREDGYTF,TGTGCCACCAGCGACGGGCGGGAAGATGGCTACACCTTC
TRBV5-1,NA,TRBJ1-1,15,NA,CASSSMPGENTEAFF,TGCGCCAGCAGCTCCATGCCGGGAGAGAACACTGAAGCTTTCTTT
TRBV2,NA,TRBJ2-7,15,NA,CASSPGGQAPYEQYF,TGTGCCAGCAGTCCGGGGGGACAGGCCCCCTACGAGCAGTACTTC
TRBV7-2,NA,TRBJ2-7,15,TRBD1,CASSLVWDSSYEQYF,TGTGCCAGCAGCTTAGTGTGGGACAGCTCCTACGAGCAGTACTTC
TRBV3-1/TRBV3-2,NA,TRBJ1-1,13,NA,CASSRAGGTEAFF,TGTGCCAGCAGCCGGGCGGGAGGTACTGAAGCTTTCTTT
TRBV18,NA,TRBJ2-2,16,TRBD1,CASSPPRQGGTGELFF,TGTGCCAGCTCACCACCGAGACAGGGGGGGACCGGGGAGCTGTTTTTT
TRBV2,NA,TRBJ2-5,15,TRBD1,CASIHPGQGLETQYF,TGTGCCAGCATTCATCCGGGACAGGGGTTAGAGACCCAGTACTTC
TRBV18,few,TRBJ1-6,15,TRBD1,CASSPSTGRSSPLHF,TGTGCCAGCTCACCGTCGACAGGGAGAAGCTCACCCCTCCACTTT
TRBV11-3,NA,TRBJ1-4,14,NA,CASSLVRQDEKLFF,TGTGCCAGCAGCTTAGTCAGGCAGGATGAAAAACTGTTTTTT
TRBV5-1,NA,TRBJ2-3,14,NA,CASSLGFAGDTQYF,TGCGCCAGCAGCTTGGGATTCGCGGGGGATACGCAGTATTTT
TRBV10-2,NA,TRBJ2-5,15,NA,CASSGIQGSQETQYF,TGCGCCAGCAGTGGGATCCAGGGGTCCCAAGAGACCCAGTACTTC
TRBV5-4,few,TRBJ2-1,16,TRBD2,CASSHTGGNTYNEQFF,TGTGCCAGCAGCCATACGGGGGGGAACACCTACAATGAGCAGTTCTTC
TRBV4-1,NA,TRBJ1-5,16,TRBD1,CASSQDWTGGNQPQHF,TGCGCCAGCAGCCAAGATTGGACAGGGGGCAATCAGCCCCAGCATTTT
TRBV4-1,NA,TRBJ2-7,14,NA,CASSSGTGTHEQYF,TGCGCCAGCAGCAGCGGGACAGGTACTCACGAGCAGTACTTC
TRBV7-9,NA,TRBJ1-1,16,NA,CASSLERPQAGTEAFF,TGTGCCAGCAGCTTAGAGAGGCCGCAGGCGGGAACTGAAGCTTTCTTT
TRBV2,NA,TRBJ2-7,12,NA,CASTAADYEQYF,TGTGCCTCGACTGCGGCAGACTACGAGCAGTACTTC
TRBV2,once,TRBJ2-1,14,TRBD1,CASSDRTGYNEQFF,TGTGCCAGCAGTGATCGGACAGGGTACAATGAGCAGTTCTTC
TRBV6-2/TRBV6-3,NA,TRBJ1-5,16,TRBD1,CASSLNRGPFGQPQHF,TGTGCCAGCAGTTTAAACAGGGGTCCGTTTGGTCAGCCCCAGCATTTT
TRBV2,NA,TRBJ2-1,19,TRBD2,CASSEGRWRRGAYYNEQFF,TGTGCCAGCAGTGAAGGTCGGTGGCGGCGGGGGGCGTACTACAATGAGCAGTTCTTC
TRBV4-1,NA,TRBJ2-1,18,TRBD2,CASSQGAGLAGDYNEQFF,TGCGCCAGCAGCCAAGGCGCGGGACTAGCGGGGGACTACAATGAGCAGTTCTTC
TRBV12-3/TRBV12-4,NA,TRBJ1-1,13,NA,CASSTRPGSEAFF,TGTGCCAGCAGTACCCGCCCAGGCAGTGAAGCTTTCTTT
TRBV2,NA,TRBJ1-5,15,NA,CASSVMGGGNQPQHF,TGTGCCAGCAGTGTAATGGGAGGGGGAAATCAGCCCCAGCATTTT
TRBV27,NA,TRBJ1-6,14,NA,CASSYGPGNSPLHF,TGTGCCAGCAGTTACGGCCCAGGGAATTCACCCCTCCACTTT
TRBV3-1/TRBV3-2,NA,TRBJ2-7,14,NA,CASSRQRGGYEQYF,TGTGCCAGCAGCCGTCAAAGGGGGGGGTACGAGCAGTACTTC
TRBV11-2,NA,TRBJ2-5,13,NA,CASSRTGPETQYF,TGTGCCAGCAGCAGGACTGGTCCAGAGACCCAGTACTTC
TRBV10-2,NA,TRBJ2-5,14,NA,CASSEGAGRLPQYF,TGCGCCAGCAGTGAGGGTGCCGGGAGATTACCCCAGTACTTC
TRBV18,NA,TRBJ2-7,14,TRBD1,CASSPKDRGREQYF,TGTGCCAGCTCACCGAAGGACAGGGGTAGGGAGCAGTACTTC